This is a list of T cell receptor beta chains from one sample in a study of follicular helper T cells after annual influenza vaccination. Produced via immunoSEQ multiplex PCR; TCRdb's table is partial and in-frame only. The sample lists some 2,100 clones; 70% to 75% were seen once. The input for sequencing was CXCR5+ CD38+ circulating T follicular helper cells from blood, taken on the day of influenza vaccination. These receptors were collected from an adult who received the influenza vaccine. Both conserved end residues are part of each CDR3. The order of the fields is clone size, V gene, D gene, J gene, CDR3 DNA, CDR3 protein. The D gene is left open where the match is weak. The size entry is marked missing in some rows and otherwise reads once, few, many or a size class.

size: few; V: TRBV6-6; D: TRBD1; J: TRBJ1-1; DNA: TGTGCCAGCAGATTCGACAGGGCCACTGAAGCTTTCTTT; CDR3: CASRFDRATEAFF
size: once; V: TRBV11-3; D: -; J: TRBJ2-2; DNA: TGTGCCAGCAGCTTAAACAGCCCACGCGGGGAGCTGTTTTTT; CDR3: CASSLNSPRGELFF
size: -; V: TRBV10-3; D: -; J: TRBJ1-2; DNA: TGTGCCATCAGTGCAATCCGGGACCGGGGGGACTATGGCTACACCTTC; CDR3: CAISAIRDRGDYGYTF
size: few; V: TRBV28; D: TRBD1; J: TRBJ1-2; DNA: TGTGCCAGCAGAAGACAGGGGGCGCTGGGCGGCTACACCTTC; CDR3: CASRRQGALGGYTF
size: once; V: TRBV2; D: -; J: TRBJ2-7; DNA: TGTGCCAGCAGTCCCGACAGCAGCTACGAGCAGTACTTC; CDR3: CASSPDSSYEQYF
size: few; V: TRBV19; D: -; J: TRBJ1-6; DNA: TGTGCCAGTAGTATTAACAGAGAAAATTCACCCCTCCACTTT; CDR3: CASSINRENSPLHF
size: -; V: TRBV7-2; D: -; J: TRBJ1-1; DNA: TGTGCCAGCAGCTTAGGGGGCTATGGGACTGAAGCTTTCTTT; CDR3: CASSLGGYGTEAFF
size: -; V: TRBV18; D: TRBD2; J: TRBJ2-2; DNA: TGTGCCAGCTCACCGCCTAGCGGGGGAGACACCGGGGAGCTGTTTTTT; CDR3: CASSPPSGGDTGELFF
size: few; V: TRBV9; D: -; J: TRBJ2-1; DNA: TGTGCCAGCAGCTCGAGGGGGCGGGAGGACCCCTACAATGAGCAGTTCTTC; CDR3: CASSSRGREDPYNEQFF
size: -; V: TRBV6-5; D: -; J: TRBJ2-6; DNA: TGTGCCAGCAGTTACTCGATGCTCTCTGGGGCCAACGTCCTGACTTTC; CDR3: CASSYSMLSGANVLTF
size: once; V: TRBV27; D: TRBD2; J: TRBJ2-1; DNA: TGTGCCAGCAGTCAACTAGCGGGGGGCCTAGGCAATGAGCAGTTCTTC; CDR3: CASSQLAGGLGNEQFF
size: once; V: TRBV11-2; D: -; J: TRBJ2-1; DNA: TGTGCCAGCAGCTTAGTGCTAGACCCCCCCTACAATGAGCAGTTCTTC; CDR3: CASSLVLDPPYNEQFF
size: -; V: TRBV6-1; D: -; J: TRBJ1-5; DNA: TGTGCCAGCACCGATCCGGGCCAACTCAGGCATTTT; CDR3: CASTDPGQLRHF
size: -; V: TRBV7-7; D: TRBD2; J: TRBJ2-1; DNA: TGTGCTAGCAGCGGGGGACTAGCGGGGGCCAATGAGCAGTTCTTC; CDR3: CASSGGLAGANEQFF
size: -; V: TRBV6-5; D: -; J: TRBJ2-2; DNA: TGTGCCAGCAAAAGGTCCCCCGGGGAGCTGTTTTTT; CDR3: CASKRSPGELFF
size: -; V: TRBV6-5; D: TRBD2; J: TRBJ2-1; DNA: TGTGCCAGCAGTACTAGCGGGGGGGCCCGAGAGCAGTTCTTC; CDR3: CASSTSGGAREQFF
size: -; V: TRBV7-2; D: -; J: TRBJ2-7; DNA: TGTGCCAGCAGCTTAAATTCGGGGGGCGACGAGCAGTACTTC; CDR3: CASSLNSGGDEQYF
size: -; V: TRBV7-2; D: -; J: TRBJ2-7; DNA: TGTGCCAGCAGCTTAGATGGGGGGCAAGGGAACGAGCAGTACTTC; CDR3: CASSLDGGQGNEQYF
size: few; V: TRBV5-1; D: -; J: TRBJ2-7; DNA: TGCGCCAGCAGCCCGGACTCTACCTTCGGCGAGCAGTACTTC; CDR3: CASSPDSTFGEQYF
size: -; V: TRBV7-9; D: TRBD1; J: TRBJ2-2; DNA: TGTGCCAGCAGCCCGGGACGCCTGGACAGGGGCTACACCGGGGAGCTGTTTTTT; CDR3: CASSPGRLDRGYTGELFF
size: -; V: TRBV6-1; D: TRBD1; J: TRBJ1-1; DNA: TGTGCCAGCAGTGAATTCGGCAGGGGGACTGAAGCTTTCTTT; CDR3: CASSEFGRGTEAFF
size: -; V: TRBV10-3; D: TRBD2; J: TRBJ2-1; DNA: TGTGCCATCAGCGGACGGGGGGCTAGCGGGACTTCCTACAATGAGCAGTTCTTC; CDR3: CAISGRGASGTSYNEQFF
size: -; V: TRBV18; D: TRBD1; J: TRBJ1-1; DNA: TGTGCCAGCTCATTTGGACAGGCGGGGACTGAAGCTTTCTTT; CDR3: CASSFGQAGTEAFF
size: -; V: TRBV14; D: -; J: TRBJ2-1; DNA: TGTGCCAGCAGCCAACTAGTAGGTGAGCAGTTCTTC; CDR3: CASSQLVGEQFF
size: -; V: TRBV18; D: -; J: TRBJ2-5; DNA: TGTGCCAGCTCACCCCCCCAAGAGACCCAGTACTTC; CDR3: CASSPPQETQYF
size: once; V: TRBV7-2; D: -; J: TRBJ1-2; DNA: TGTGCCAGCAGCGGGAACAACTATGGCTACACCTTC; CDR3: CASSGNNYGYTF
size: -; V: TRBV5-1; D: -; J: TRBJ2-2; DNA: TGCGCCAGCGGCGGAGGGCCGAACACCGGGGAGCTGTTTTTT; CDR3: CASGGGPNTGELFF
size: once; V: TRBV5-1; D: -; J: TRBJ1-4; DNA: TGCGCCAGCAGCGCCCAGGGGCATACTAATGAAAAACTGTTTTTT; CDR3: CASSAQGHTNEKLFF
size: -; V: TRBV11-3; D: -; J: TRBJ2-1; DNA: TGTGCCAGCGGGCAGAACAATGAGCAGTTCTTC; CDR3: CASGQNNEQFF
size: few; V: TRBV4-2; D: -; J: TRBJ1-5; DNA: TGTGCCAGCAGCCAAGACGGTAGCAATCAGCCCCAGCATTTT; CDR3: CASSQDGSNQPQHF
size: -; V: TRBV19; D: -; J: TRBJ1-5; DNA: TGTGCCAGTAAGCCGAGCAGGGACAATCAGCCCCAGCATTTT; CDR3: CASKPSRDNQPQHF
size: -; V: TRBV7-2; D: -; J: TRBJ2-1; DNA: TGTGCCAGCAGCTTAGTACGTTACAATGAGCAGTTCTTC; CDR3: CASSLVRYNEQFF
size: -; V: TRBV6-6; D: TRBD1; J: TRBJ1-3; DNA: TGTGCCAGCAGTTACGACAGGGGCGCCTCTGGAAACACCATATATTTT; CDR3: CASSYDRGASGNTIYF
size: few; V: TRBV19; D: TRBD1; J: TRBJ1-1; DNA: TGTGCCAGTAGTGGGGGGACAGCGAACACTGAAGCTTTCTTT; CDR3: CASSGGTANTEAFF
size: -; V: TRBV19; D: -; J: TRBJ2-2; DNA: TGTGCCAGTATAGGCGGGAACTCGGGCACCGGGGAGCTGTTTTTT; CDR3: CASIGGNSGTGELFF
size: -; V: TRBV5-4; D: TRBD1; J: TRBJ1-2; DNA: TGTGCCAGCAGCAGGACAGGGAGTCGATGGGGCTACACCTTC; CDR3: CASSRTGSRWGYTF
size: -; V: TRBV28; D: TRBD1; J: TRBJ2-5; DNA: TGTGCCAGCAGCAAGGGGACAGTCGTGTCGGAGACCCAGTACTTC; CDR3: CASSKGTVVSETQYF
size: -; V: TRBV15; D: -; J: TRBJ1-5; DNA: TGTGCCACCAGCAGTGCATATAGCAATCAGCCCCAGCATTTT; CDR3: CATSSAYSNQPQHF
size: -; V: TRBV30; D: -; J: TRBJ1-3; DNA: TGTGCCTGGAGTGTAGGTCGGACTGGAAACACCATATATTTT; CDR3: CAWSVGRTGNTIYF
size: -; V: TRBV6-9; D: -; J: TRBJ1-2; DNA: TGTGCCAGCAGTTACTCGATGCCAGACGGTGGCTACACCTTC; CDR3: CASSYSMPDGGYTF
size: -; V: TRBV5-8; D: TRBD1; J: TRBJ2-5; DNA: TGTGCCAGCAGCTTGACTACAGGGGGATTAGGAGAGACCCAGTACTTC; CDR3: CASSLTTGGLGETQYF
size: -; V: TRBV28; D: TRBD1; J: TRBJ1-1; DNA: TGTGCCAGCAGTTTATCCGGGACAGGGGGCAACACTGAAGCTTTCTTT; CDR3: CASSLSGTGGNTEAFF
size: -; V: TRBV27; D: TRBD1; J: TRBJ1-2; DNA: TGTGCCAGCAGTCCCCGAGGGACAGGGCTAGAGGGCTACACCTTC; CDR3: CASSPRGTGLEGYTF
size: -; V: TRBV14; D: TRBD2; J: TRBJ2-3; DNA: TGTGCCAGCAGCCAAGGACTAGCGGGGGGCCGGGGTACGCAGTATTTT; CDR3: CASSQGLAGGRGTQYF
size: -; V: TRBV11-1; D: TRBD2; J: TRBJ2-3; DNA: TGTGCCAGCAGCTTAGTGATTTCTAGCGGCACCAGCACAGATACGCAGTATTTT; CDR3: CASSLVISSGTSTDTQYF